This TCR beta chain is drawn from a study of shared clonotypes between healthy human individuals. Healthy HIV-negative adults with no recent acute infections or vaccinations were recruited as donors. Using immunoSEQ multiplex PCR, the repertoire was profiled, and TCRdb retains in-frame clones only, with some absent. The sample has over a million clones, roughly 96% seen once. Germline V gene lookup returns CDR1 GTSNPN and CDR2 SVGIG (reference sequence). Between the trimmed V and J ends, which lost 0 bases and 8 bases, there was a span of 10 bases. The CDR3 totals 13 residues. The specimen sequenced was naive CD4+ T cells sorted from blood. This sample's subset: CD45RA+ positively selected. This clonotype originated in a man in his thirties or forties in good health. J is TRBJ1-4 and V is TRBV30; unclear D gene. The CDR3 region is CAWSVRRQEKLFF. The CDR3 nucleotides read TGTGCCTGGAGTGTTCGTAGGCAGGAAAAACTGTTTTTT.